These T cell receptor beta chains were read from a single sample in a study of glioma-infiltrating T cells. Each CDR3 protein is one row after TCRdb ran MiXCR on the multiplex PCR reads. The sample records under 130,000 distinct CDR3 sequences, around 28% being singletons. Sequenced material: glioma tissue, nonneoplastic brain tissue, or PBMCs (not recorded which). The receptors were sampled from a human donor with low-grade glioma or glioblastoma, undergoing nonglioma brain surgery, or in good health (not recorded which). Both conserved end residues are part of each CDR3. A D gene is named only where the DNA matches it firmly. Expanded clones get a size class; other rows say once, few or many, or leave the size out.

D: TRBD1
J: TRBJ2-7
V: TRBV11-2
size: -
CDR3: CASSSTRTGPFTSYEQYF
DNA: TGTGCCAGCAGCTCAACCCGGACAGGGCCCTTCACCTCTTACGAGCAGTACTTC

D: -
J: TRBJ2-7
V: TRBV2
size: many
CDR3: CASRRWLMSSYEQYF
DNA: TGTGCCAGCAGGAGGTGGCTCATGAGCTCCTACGAGCAGTACTTC

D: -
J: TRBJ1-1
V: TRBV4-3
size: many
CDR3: CASSQDRANTEAFF
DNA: TGCGCCAGCAGCCAAGATCGGGCTAACACTGAAGCTTTCTTT

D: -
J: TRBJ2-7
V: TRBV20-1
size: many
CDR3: CSARTGTRGTYEQYF
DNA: TGCAGTGCTAGAACCGGGACTCGGGGAACCTACGAGCAGTACTTC

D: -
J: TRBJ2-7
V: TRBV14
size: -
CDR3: CASSQAGGATYEQYF
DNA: TGTGCCAGCAGCCAAGCCGGAGGAGCAACCTACGAGCAGTACTTC

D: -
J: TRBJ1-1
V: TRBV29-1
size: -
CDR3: CSVAGDRENTEAFF
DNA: TGCAGCGTTGCGGGGGATCGGGAGAACACTGAAGCTTTCTTT

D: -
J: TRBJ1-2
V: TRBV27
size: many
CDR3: CASSYTGSRYGYTF
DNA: TGTGCCAGCAGTTATACGGGAAGCCGCTATGGCTACACCTTC

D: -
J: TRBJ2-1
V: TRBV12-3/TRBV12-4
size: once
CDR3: CASSWGGGSSYNEQFF
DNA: TGTGCCAGCAGTTGGGGGGGCGGAAGCTCCTACAATGAGCAGTTCTTC

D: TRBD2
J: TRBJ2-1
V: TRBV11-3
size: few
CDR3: CASSPSRGVYNEQFF
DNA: TGTGCCAGCAGCCCGTCGCGGGGGGTCTACAATGAGCAGTTCTTC

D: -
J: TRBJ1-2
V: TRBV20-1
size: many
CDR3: CSARGSGDQDLYGYTF
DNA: TGCAGTGCTAGGGGGTCAGGGGACCAAGACCTTTATGGCTACACCTTC

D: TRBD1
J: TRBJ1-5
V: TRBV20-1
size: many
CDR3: CSAPTGVGNQPQHF
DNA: TGCAGTGCCCCGACAGGGGTAGGGAATCAGCCCCAGCATTTT

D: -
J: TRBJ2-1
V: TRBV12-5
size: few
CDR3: CASGFRWGRNEQFF
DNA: TGTGCTAGTGGTTTTCGGTGGGGGAGGAATGAGCAGTTCTTC

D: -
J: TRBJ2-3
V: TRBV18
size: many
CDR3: CASSPGEQGHTQYF
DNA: TGTGCCAGCTCACCCGGTGAGCAGGGGCATACGCAGTATTTT

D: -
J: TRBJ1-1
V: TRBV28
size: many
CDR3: CASRRIQNTEAFF
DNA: TGTGCCAGCAGGAGGATACAGAACACTGAAGCTTTCTTT

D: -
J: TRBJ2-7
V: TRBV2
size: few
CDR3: CASRGQRYEQYF
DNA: TGTGCCAGCAGGGGACAACGCTACGAGCAGTACTTC

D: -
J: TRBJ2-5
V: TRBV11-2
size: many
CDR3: CASSLSGAFEFRPQETQYF
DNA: TGTGCCAGCAGCTTAAGCGGAGCCTTTGAATTTAGGCCACAAGAGACCCAGTACTTC

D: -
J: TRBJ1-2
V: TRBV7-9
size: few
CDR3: CASSPLAGNYGYTF
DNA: TGTGCCAGCAGCCCACTTGCCGGTAACTATGGCTACACCTTC

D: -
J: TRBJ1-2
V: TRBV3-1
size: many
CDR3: CASSSRGVEYGYTF
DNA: TGTGCCAGCAGCTCGAGGGGCGTTGAGTACGGCTACACCTTC

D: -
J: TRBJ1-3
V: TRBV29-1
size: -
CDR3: CSVAGRDSGNTIYF
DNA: TGCAGCGTCGCCGGCAGGGACTCTGGAAACACCATATATTTT

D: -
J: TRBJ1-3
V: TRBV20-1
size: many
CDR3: CSARDGVGLYF
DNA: TGCAGTGCTAGAGATGGGGTTGGACTATATTTT

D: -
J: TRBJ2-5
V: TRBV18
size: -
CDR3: CASSLQQQETQYF
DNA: TGTGCCAGCTCTTTACAGCAACAAGAGACCCAGTACTTC

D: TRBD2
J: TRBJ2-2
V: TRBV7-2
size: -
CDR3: CASSKQTSGIAGELFF
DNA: TGTGCCAGCAGCAAACAGACTAGCGGGATTGCCGGGGAGCTGTTTTTT

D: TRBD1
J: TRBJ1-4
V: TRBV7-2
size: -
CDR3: CASSRQGTGLANEKLFF
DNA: TGTGCCAGCAGCCGACAGGGAACAGGGTTGGCTAATGAAAAACTGTTTTTT

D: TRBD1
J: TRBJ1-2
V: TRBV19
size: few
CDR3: CASTGDRGLYGYTF
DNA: TGTGCCAGTACCGGGGACAGGGGACTATATGGCTACACCTTC

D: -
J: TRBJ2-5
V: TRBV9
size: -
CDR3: CASSVGLREETQYF
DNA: TGTGCCAGCAGCGTTGGGTTGAGAGAAGAGACCCAGTACTTC

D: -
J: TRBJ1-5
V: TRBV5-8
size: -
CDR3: CASSLAGAGQPQHF
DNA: TGTGCCAGCAGCTTGGCAGGGGCCGGTCAGCCCCAGCATTTT

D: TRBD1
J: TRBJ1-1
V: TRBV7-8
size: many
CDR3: CASSGQGALNTEAFF
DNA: TGTGCCAGCAGCGGGCAGGGGGCACTGAACACTGAAGCTTTCTTT

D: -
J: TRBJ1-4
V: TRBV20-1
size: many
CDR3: CSAFWFEKLFF
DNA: TGCAGTGCTTTTTGGTTTGAAAAACTGTTTTTT

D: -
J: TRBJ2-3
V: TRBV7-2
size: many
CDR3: CASTPPGLSTDTQYF
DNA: TGTGCCAGCACCCCGCCGGGCCTAAGCACAGATACGCAGTATTTT

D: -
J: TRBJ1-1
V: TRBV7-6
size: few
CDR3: CASSSRGGGEAFF
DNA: TGTGCCAGCAGCTCCCGGGGTGGGGGGGAAGCTTTCTTT

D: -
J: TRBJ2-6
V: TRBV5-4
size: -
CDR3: CASSLPFWQSSGANVLTF
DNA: TGTGCCAGCAGCTTGCCTTTTTGGCAAAGCTCTGGGGCCAACGTCCTGACTTTC

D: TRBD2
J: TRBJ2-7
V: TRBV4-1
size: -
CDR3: CASSQYWGGTPSSYEQYF
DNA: TGCGCCAGCAGCCAATATTGGGGGGGGACCCCGAGCTCCTACGAGCAGTACTTC

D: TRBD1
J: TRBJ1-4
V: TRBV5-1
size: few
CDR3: CASSGQGSNYANEKLFF
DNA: TGCGCCAGCAGCGGACAGGGGAGCAACTACGCTAATGAAAAACTGTTTTTT

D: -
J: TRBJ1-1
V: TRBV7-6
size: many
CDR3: CASSLNSRITVNTEAFF
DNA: TGTGCCAGCAGCTTAAATTCACGTATTACAGTGAACACTGAAGCTTTCTTT

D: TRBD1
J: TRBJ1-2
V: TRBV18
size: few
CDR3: CASALNRGDYGYTF
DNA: TGTGCCAGCGCACTGAACAGGGGGGACTATGGCTACACCTTC

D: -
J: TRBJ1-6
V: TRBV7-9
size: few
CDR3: CASGRRASPLHF
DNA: TGTGCCAGCGGCAGGAGGGCTTCACCCCTCCACTTT

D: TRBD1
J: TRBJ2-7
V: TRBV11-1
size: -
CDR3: CASSFSTQGVSSYEQYF
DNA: TGTGCCAGCAGCTTTTCGACTCAGGGGGTGAGCTCCTACGAGCAGTACTTC

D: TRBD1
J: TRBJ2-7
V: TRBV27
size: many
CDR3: CASSPTGQRVWYEQYF
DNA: TGTGCCAGCAGTCCAACGGGACAGAGGGTGTGGTACGAGCAGTACTTC

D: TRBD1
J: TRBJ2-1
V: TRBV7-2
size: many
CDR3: CASSLAFSGQGAYEQFF
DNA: TGTGCCAGCAGCTTAGCATTTTCGGGACAGGGGGCATATGAGCAGTTCTTC